Presented here are 10 T cell receptor beta chains from one specimen sequenced in a study of T-cell reconstitution after alpha-beta-depleted transplantation in children. Unique molecular identifiers were incorporated during preparation of the TCRbeta library. TCRdb processed the PCR reads anew with MiXCR; each CDR3 protein has one entry. The top ten clones hold about a third of a sample with 530,000 or so distinct CDR3 sequences, over 25% of them seen once. The starting material was PBMCs, obtained before TCRalphabeta/CD19-depleted stem cell transplant. Every receptor here comes from a boy younger than two with Wiskott-Aldrich syndrome, due to receive a stem cell transplant.

The chain links TRBV3-1 to TRBJ2-1, with unresolved D. The CDR3 spans 13 residues. Germline V gives CDR1 LGHDT, CDR2 YNNKEL (reference sequence). The V end was cut by 4 bases, the J end by 10 bases, with 14 bases between. DNA of the CDR3: TGTGCCAGCAGCCTTCCCCTGGTCAGGGAGCAGTTCTTC. It is translated as CASSLPLVREQFF.

This clonotype showed up just a few times. The gene calls are TRBV15 and TRBJ2-5, with D perhaps given as TRBD1 or TRBD2 (5 bases each). Trimming removed 3 bases from V and 4 bases from J, with 18 bases in between. The CDR3 extends over 16 amino acids. Germline lookup yields CDR1 LNHNV and CDR2 YYDKDF (reference sequence). The CDR3 DNA follows: TGTGCCACCAGCAGGTCGGATTCGGGGCAGGCAGAGACCCAGTACTTC. Translation: CATSRSDSGQAETQYF.

The genes are TRBV10-3 and TRBJ2-3; D possibly corresponds to TRBD2 (5 bases). The germline CDR1 and CDR2 sequences are ENHRY and SYGVKD. Trimming removed 4 bases at V and 6 bases at J, with 11 bases between. The CDR3 contains 13 residues. DNA for the CDR3: TGTGCCATCAGTGTAGTAGGGAGTGATACGCAGTATTTT. Translating gives CAISVVGSDTQYF.

The chain is built from TRBV5-1 and TRBJ2-1; 9 bases fit TRBD2. The CDR3 is made up of 16 amino acids. Germline CDR1 reads SGHRS; CDR2 reads YFSETQ. After removal of 1 base from V and 5 bases from J, the junction contained 7 bases not matched to a gene. The CDR3 DNA reads TGCGCCAGCAGCTTGAGGCTAGCGGGAAGTCACAATGAGCAGTTCTTC. Translating it yields CASSLRLAGSHNEQFF.

The V gene is TRBV10-3, the J gene TRBJ2-6; D is undetermined. Germline V gives CDR1 ENHRY, CDR2 SYGVKD. CDR3 length: 13 residues. Trimming cost V 10 bases and J 0 bases, with 7 bases left between them. CDR3 sequence: CASQDSGANVLTF. The CDR3 nucleotides read TGTGCCAGTCAGGACTCTGGGGCCAACGTCCTGACTTTC.

The chain uses TRBV15 and TRBJ2-3; D is uncertain. V was clipped by 0 bases and J by 0 bases, with 10 bases between them. This CDR3 is 16 amino acids long. Germline V gene lookup returns CDR1 LNHNV and CDR2 YYDKDF (reference sequence). The CDR3: CATSRDPQVSTDTQYF. CDR3 sequence (DNA): TGTGCCACCAGCAGAGATCCCCAGGTCAGCACAGATACGCAGTATTTT.

This chain links TRBV30 with TRBJ2-3, with D hard to call. The germline V gene has CDR1 GTSNPN and CDR2 SVGIG (reference sequence). V gave up 0 bases and J gave up 1 base, with 5 bases separating them. This CDR3 has 13 amino acids. CDR3: CAWSVSGTDTQYF. The CDR3 nucleotides are TGTGCCTGGAGTGTTTCAGGCACAGATACGCAGTATTTT. Full variable domain (rest looked up from reference TRBV30 and TRBJ2-3): SQTIHQWPATLVQPVGSPLSLECTVEGTSNPNLYWYRQAAGRGLQLLFYSVGIGQISSEVPQNLSASRPQDRQFILSSKKLLLSDSGFYLCAWSVSGTDTQYFGPGTRLTVL.

The rearrangement joins TRBV5-1 to TRBJ2-1; 13 nucleotides align to TRBD2. The CDR3 is 15 amino acids. Germline V gene sequence: CDR1 SGHRS, CDR2 YFSETQ. The V segment lost 2 bases and the J segment 8 bases; nucleotides outside the gene matches: 4. In DNA form, the CDR3 reads TGCGCCAGCAGCTTCCGGACTAGCGGGAGCCATGAGCAGTTCTTC. Its protein product is CASSFRTSGSHEQFF.

The chain has TRBV3-1 and TRBJ2-7; 13 bases are shared with TRBD2. Germline assignment: CDR1 LGHDT and CDR2 YNNKEL (reference sequence). The CDR3 length is 15 residues. V gave up 1 base and J gave up 6 bases; unmatched junction bases: 3. The CDR3: CASSQGTSGSLEQYF. The CDR3 DNA is TGTGCCAGCAGCCAAGGGACTAGCGGGAGTCTCGAGCAGTACTTC.

This clonotype was counted between two and nine times. This chain uses TRBV5-1 with TRBJ2-1, with 10 positions matching TRBD2. There are 16 residues in the CDR3. Germline lookup yields CDR1 SGHRS and CDR2 YFSETQ. The trim removed 2 bases at V and 4 bases at J, leaving 6 bases unmatched. The CDR3 region is CASSLPGLAVYNEQFF. CDR3 nucleotide sequence: TGCGCCAGCAGCTTACCCGGACTAGCGGTATACAATGAGCAGTTCTTC.